This T cell receptor (beta chain) was obtained from a study of blood T cell repertoires in COVID-19. About the research overall: Spain, Italy and the United States supplied samples that represented acute and convalescent COVID-19.

As handled by the study authors: Reference gene primer amplification in the assay estimated nucleated cell counts. This table comes from immunoSEQ multiplex PCR, and its TCRdb copy is limited to in-frame clones, with some not included. The V and J calls and clone size come from that table; D and trimming were worked out from the DNA. The data hold 250,000 to 300,000 clones, with roughly 89% observed a single time. The study drew participants aged about 18 to 95 years from 20 to 30 US areas. Recovered Cohort 3 donors showed two negative PCRs, clearance, or symptom resolution. CDR1 is SGHVS and CDR2 is FQNEAQ in the germline V gene. The CDR3 runs 13 residues. The V end was cut by 5 bases, the J end by 3 bases, with 10 bases between.

The V call is TRBV7-8, the J call TRBJ2-5; D gene unclear. The clonotype originates from a woman in her fifties or sixties who had recovered from COVID-19. The sequenced material came from PBMCs or T cells enriched from blood (not recorded which). The CDR3 DNA sequence: TGTGCCAGCAGCACGACTGTCGAAGAGACCCAGTACTTC. This translates into CASSTTVEETQYF.